Described below is a single T cell receptor (beta chain) sequence and its context. The sample originates from a study of cytomegalovirus exposure and HLA in healthy donors. CDR1 and CDR2 from the germline V gene are LGHNA and YSLEER. The CDR3 spans 16 residues. V was trimmed by 2 bases and J by 4 bases, leaving 17 bases between them. Profiled with immunoSEQ multiplex PCR; TCRdb holds only in-frame clones, not every one. Here the sample spans approximately 65,000 clones, 94% being singletons. The source material was PBMCs. This sequence originates from a woman between 18 and 30 years old in good health and CMV-seronegative. The rearrangement uses TRBV4-3 and TRBJ1-2; perhaps TRBD1 as D (5 bases). As DNA, the CDR3 is TGCGCCAGCAGCCAATGGACAAGGGTGATCCGCTATGGCTACACCTTC. Protein: CASSQWTRVIRYGYTF.